Sequencing of this TCR beta chain was carried out in a study of shared clonotypes between healthy human individuals (dated by TCRdb to about 2020). At the level of the whole study: A couple of women and a few men aged 18 to 49 years were included in the cohort. For each donor, CD4 naive and CD4 memory were each run on three plates, CD8 naive on two plates, and CD8 memory on one plate. To estimate repertoire size and how much clonotype sharing occurs between individuals, the study deeply sequenced the blood TCR repertoires of five healthy adults. Libraries were prepared and TCR repertoires were sequenced by different laboratories using diverse techniques, in order to increase sequencing depth and limit assay-specific biases. Per donor, leukapheresis produced somewhere between about 0.8 and 9 billion PBMCs. The paper's findings and limits, for the study overall: Naive subsets generally had larger estimated clonotype richness than memory subsets did. Sampling was limited to blood, and TCR repertoires in tissue likely differ from TCR repertoires in blood. Pairwise subsampling indicated that sequencing depth was expected to affect the degree of clonotype sharing among donors. Incomplete sequencing was indicated by rarefaction of sorted-subset datasets, despite the large sequencing depth. Around 5.4% of naive CD4, around 3.5% of naive CD8, about 2.4% of memory CD4, and approximately 0.39% of memory CD8 clonotypes were shared across several donors. Compared with non-shared clonotypes, clonotypes shared by all four sorted-subset donors had higher generation probabilities. The genetic and exposure-history diversity represented was limited by the small number of donors.

CD8 naive samples were CD45RO-negative cells positively selected for CCR7, giving a CD45RA+CCR7+ population that excluded TemRA cells. Donors were healthy HIV-negative adults with no recently reported acute infections or vaccinations. Only Caucasian adults living in Nashville, Tennessee, USA were represented among the donors. Blood was obtained by leukapheresis, after which PBMCs were separated by Ficoll-Histopaque density gradient centrifugation and cryopreserved in liquid nitrogen vapor phase. Analytical flow cytometry was used to check the purity and quantity of every magnetically sorted T cell population. Genomic DNA was isolated from every sorted fraction and measured by UV absorbance on a Nanodrop 2000c. TCR CDR3 regions were amplified from genomic DNA by multiplex PCR using the deep immunoSEQ assay. Genomic DNA extracted from each cell subset was distributed evenly over all wells of several immunoSEQ 96-well plates, and each plate served as one replicate. For sorted subsets, about 200 ng genomic DNA, equal to tens of thousands of T cell genomes, was loaded into each replicate PCR. Purified libraries were quantified with a Qubit 3.0 fluorometer, sized on a Bioanalyzer 2100, and re-quantified with the KAPA Library Quantification kit. Every immunoSEQ 96-well plate was sequenced on a dedicated single-read 150-cycle Illumina NextSeq 550 flow cell. For the original study's pipeline: The immunoSEQ output contained only junctional sequences without quality scores, so filtering could not match that applied to full-length reads. Sequences were annotated with PyIR, a Python wrapper for IgBLAST v1.9, using IMGT germline references to assign V/J genes and CDR3. Reads were removed for weak V/J assignments (E-value above 1e-6), missing CDR3, stop codons, out-of-frame junctions, or ambiguous translated residues. V3J clonotypes were defined as sequences sharing the same inferred V gene, J gene, and CDR3 amino acid sequence. Percentage overlap between repertoires was computed as shared unique clonotypes divided by the size of the smaller repertoire. Three approaches were used to assess repertoire richness: RTK rarefaction, the Chao1 estimator, and Recon v2.1 estimates of unobserved clonotypes. OLGA was used to compute generation probabilities for all TCRbeta clonotypes that the gDNA method yielded from a handful of donors. The table was pulled from immuneACCESS by TCRdb, which kept in-frame rearrangements only. Such tables lose some clones; where checked, under half of the loss comes from unresolved V genes, and the rest has no known cause. V and J calls and clone size are copied from that table; D and trimming were computed from the DNA. The sample table contains some 600,000 clones; only one count was recorded for approximately 96% of them. About 0.12% of the sample goes to the ten largest clones.

In the case of this clone: The antigen this receptor binds is unknown. Base qualities are missing; no much larger clone stands one base away.

The CDR3 numbers 14 residues from cysteine through phenylalanine. Only the CDR3 part of the read is kept: 42 bases, read in frame from the first base. Sequences MDHEN (CDR1) and SYDVKM (CDR2) are obtained from the germline V gene. V loses 6 bases of germline sequence and J loses 1 base, and the interval between the two ends is 9 bases. The chain is encoded by TRBV28 joined to TRBJ2-2; the D gene cannot be named for sure. Sequences were obtained from naive CD8+ T cells sorted from blood. The cell subset or site label, as the study defines it: CD45RA+CCR7+. The TCR sequence derives from a woman under 40 in good health. DNA sequence: TGTGCCAGCAGCTCCGACTTGAACACCGGGGAGCTGTTTTTT. The resulting protein is CASSSDLNTGELFF.